These 28 T cell receptor beta chains were sequenced from one sample in a study of blood T cell repertoires in COVID-19. Some clones are missing from TCRdb's copy, which holds only in-frame ones; the method was immunoSEQ multiplex PCR. Here the sample spans tens of thousands of clones, nearly 90% being singletons. Sequencing input: peripheral blood. Source of these receptors: a woman aged 80 or over with acute or convalescent COVID-19.

This sequence joins TRBV18 and TRBJ1-4, with a possible D match to TRBD1 (6 bases). CDR3 size: 13 residues. CDR1 and CDR2 from the germline V gene are KGHSH and LQKENI. V was pared by 6 bases and J by 5 bases, with 10 bases between. The CDR3 is CASSPTGNEKLFF. CDR3 nucleotide sequence: TGTGCCAGCTCTCCCACAGGGAATGAAAAACTGTTTTTT. The entire variable domain, with the rest obtained from reference TRBV18 and TRBJ1-4, is as follows: NAGVMQNPRHLVRRRGQEARLRCSPMKGHSHVYWYRQLPEEGLKFMVYLQKENIIDESGMPKERFSAEFPKEGPSILRIQQVVRGDSAAYFCASSPTGNEKLFFGSGTQLSVL.

The chain uses TRBV7-6 and TRBJ2-6, with 10 positions matching TRBD1. The CDR3 runs 17 residues. Germline V gene sequence: CDR1 SGHVS, CDR2 FNYEAQ. J gave up 2 bases and V 4 bases, and 5 bases lay outside the gene matches. The CDR3 spells CASSSGQGSTGANVLTF. The CDR3 nucleotides read TGTGCCAGCAGCTCGGGACAGGGGAGCACTGGGGCCAACGTCCTGACTTTC.

The chain couples TRBV7-2 to TRBJ2-2, with 10 bases aligning to TRBD2. The CDR3 contains 17 residues. V lost 2 bases and J lost 1; bases outside the gene matches: 4. Germline CDR1 SGHTA, CDR2 FQGNSA. In DNA, the CDR3 is TGTGCCAGCAGCTTAATGGCTAGCGGGGGGAACACCGGGGAGCTGTTTTTT. Translated, it gives CASSLMASGGNTGELFF.

The chain has TRBV5-1 and TRBJ2-2; a possible D gene is TRBD1 (6 bases). The germline V and J ends were trimmed by 0 bases and 0 bases, with 9 bases remaining between them. This CDR3 spans 16 amino acids. Germline values: CDR1 SGHRS, CDR2 YFSETQ. The CDR3 sequence is CASSLEAGANTGELFF. CDR3 bases: TGCGCCAGCAGCTTGGAGGCAGGGGCGAACACCGGGGAGCTGTTTTTT.

The gene calls are TRBV9 and TRBJ2-3, with 9 positions matching TRBD2. Unmatched junction bases numbered 5, after V lost 2 bases and J lost 1 base. The CDR3 runs to 16 residues. Germline V lookup: CDR1 SGDLS, CDR2 YYNGEE. The CDR3 coding sequence is TGTGCCAGCAGCGTTGGGACTAGCATTGGCACAGATACGCAGTATTTT. It codes for CASSVGTSIGTDTQYF.

This clone showed up just once. The gene calls are TRBV5-8 and TRBJ1-4; D perhaps matches TRBD1 (6 bases). The CDR3 totals 13 residues. V was clipped by 2 bases and J by 8 bases, with 10 bases between them. CDR1 and CDR2 from the germline V gene are SGHTS and YDEGEE. Written as DNA, the CDR3 is TGTGCCAGCAGCTTTGGGACACCCGAAAAACTGTTTTTT. Translated, it gives CASSFGTPEKLFF.

This clone occurred once. The chain carries TRBV11-2 and TRBJ2-5, with TRBD2 matching 7 bases. The CDR3 spans 17 residues. CDR1 is SGHAT, CDR2 FQNNGV, per germline. The trim removed 1 base at V and 4 bases at J, leaving 12 bases unmatched. The CDR3, as DNA: TGTGCCAGCAGCTTAGCCACCCAGGGACTACCCCGAGAGACCCAGTACTTC. As protein: CASSLATQGLPRETQYF.

The rearrangement uses TRBV2 and TRBJ2-1, with TRBD2 identical over 13 bases. The J segment lost 8 bases and the V segment lost 4 bases, leaving 8 bases of the junction unmatched. CDR1 is SNHLY, CDR2 FYNNEI, per germline. The CDR3 is 16 residues long. The CDR3 spells CASSGTSGRFLHEQFF. Written as DNA, the CDR3 is TGTGCCAGCAGTGGGACTAGCGGGAGATTCTTACATGAGCAGTTCTTC.

The chain has TRBV3-1 (or the pseudogene TRBV3-2) and TRBJ2-5; 9 bases are shared with TRBD1. Germline V gene sequence: CDR1 LGHDT, CDR2 YNNKEL (reference sequence). The V gene end was trimmed by 5 bases and the J gene end by 3 bases; junction bases not matched to a gene: 7. The CDR3 is 15 residues long. As DNA, the CDR3 is TGTGCCAGCAGCTGGATACAGGGGGCGGAAGAGACCCAGTACTTC. Translation: CASSWIQGAEETQYF.

The rearrangement links TRBV5-1 to TRBJ1-1; D is ambiguous. The germline V and J ends were trimmed by 0 bases and 1 base, with 7 bases remaining between them. CDR3 length: 14 residues. Per germline, CDR1 SGHRS and CDR2 YFSETQ. The CDR3 here is CASSLGLPNTEAFF. For the CDR3, the DNA is TGCGCCAGCAGCTTGGGACTCCCGAACACTGAAGCTTTCTTT.

This chain's CDR3 is CASSELRDTQYF. CDR3 DNA sequence: TGTGCCAGCAGCGAGCTGCGAGATACGCAGTATTTT. The chain is built from TRBV7-2 and TRBJ2-3; D gene unclear. Per the germline V gene, CDR1 is SGHTA and CDR2 is FQGNSA. This CDR3 is 12 amino acids long. V was clipped by 5 bases and J by 5 bases, with 8 bases between them.

The chain links TRBV15 to TRBJ1-1; tentatively, D is TRBD1 (5 bases). There are 15 residues in the CDR3. V lost 6 bases and J lost 3, with 17 bases in between. Per germline, CDR1 LNHNV and CDR2 YYDKDF (reference sequence). CDR3 amino acids: CATRTGVLVDTEAFF. The CDR3 nucleotides read TGTGCCACCAGGACGGGGGTCCTGGTGGACACTGAAGCTTTCTTT.

The table lists this clone with a count of one. V gene TRBV7-8 combines with J gene TRBJ2-1; 13 bases are shared with TRBD2. Looked up from germline, CDR1 is SGHVS and CDR2 is FQNEAQ. V was clipped by 5 bases and J by 7 bases; unmatched bases: 11. The CDR3 sequence is 17 residues long. CDR3 in amino acids: CASSLRTSGSILNEQFF. The DNA of the CDR3 is TGTGCCAGCAGCCTACGGACTAGCGGGAGTATATTGAATGAGCAGTTCTTC. Full variable domain (remainder filled in from reference TRBV7-8 and TRBJ2-1): GAGVSQSPRYKVAKRGQDVALRCDPISGHVSLFWYQQALGQGPEFLTYFQNEAQLDKSGLPSDRFFAERPEGSVSTLKIQRTQQEDSAVYLCASSLRTSGSILNEQFFGPGTRLTVL.

V and J are TRBV7-8 and TRBJ2-7, with 9 bases that match TRBD1. V shed 5 bases and J 2 bases; nucleotides not matched to a gene: 4. The CDR3 runs to 14 residues. Germline lookup yields CDR1 SGHVS and CDR2 FQNEAQ. CDR3 bases: TGTGCCAGCAGCCTCTACAGGGGGCCCTACGAGCAGTACTTC. This sequence encodes CASSLYRGPYEQYF. The full variable domain, in which reference TRBV7-8 and TRBJ2-7 provide the parts outside the CDR3, is GAGVSQSPRYKVAKRGQDVALRCDPISGHVSLFWYQQALGQGPEFLTYFQNEAQLDKSGLPSDRFFAERPEGSVSTLKIQRTQQEDSAVYLCASSLYRGPYEQYFGPGTRLTVT.

The chain employs TRBV29-1 and TRBJ2-5, with 8 positions matching TRBD1. The CDR3 extends over 13 amino acids. V lost 4 bases, J lost 7 bases, and 8 bases stayed unmatched. Germline V CDR1 and CDR2: SQVTM, ANQGSEA. CDR3 region: CSVGWQGAGTQYF. As DNA, the CDR3 is TGCAGCGTTGGTTGGCAGGGGGCTGGGACCCAGTACTTC.

The chain joins TRBV9 to TRBJ1-3; unclear D gene. Germline V lookup: CDR1 SGDLS, CDR2 YYNGEE. CDR3 length: 13 amino acids. The ends were cut back, 2 bases at V and 8 bases at J, with 11 bases in the middle. CDR3 sequence reads: CASSVAMEDTIYF. The CDR3 DNA reads as TGTGCCAGCAGCGTGGCTATGGAGGACACCATATATTTT.

The chain carries TRBV18 and TRBJ2-5; 10 bases are shared with TRBD2. The trim removed 5 bases at V and 3 bases at J, leaving 3 bases unmatched. This CDR3 comprises 14 residues. From germline, CDR1 is KGHSH and CDR2 LQKENI. CDR3 coding DNA: TGTGCCAGCTCAACCCTAGCGGGAGAAGAGACCCAGTACTTC. Residues: CASSTLAGEETQYF.

The rearrangement joins TRBV7-2 to TRBJ1-5, with no clear D. This CDR3 comprises 13 residues. The V and J ends lost 2 bases and 5 bases respectively, with 7 bases between them. The germline gives CDR1 SGHTA, CDR2 FQGNSA. The CDR3: CASSLQVYQPQHF. In DNA form, the CDR3 reads TGTGCCAGCAGCTTACAGGTTTATCAGCCCCAGCATTTT. Full variable domain (outside the CDR3, taken from reference TRBV7-2 and TRBJ1-5): GAGVSQSPSNKVTEKGKDVELRCDPISGHTALYWYRQSLGQGLEFLIYFQGNSAPDKSGLPSDRFSAERTGGSVSTLTIQRTQQEDSAVYLCASSLQVYQPQHFGDGTRLSIL.

The V and J genes are TRBV25-1 and TRBJ1-1, with D maybe TRBD1 (6 bases). Trimming pared 2 bases from V and 1 base from J, leaving 11 bases between. CDR3 length: 15 residues. Looked up from germline, CDR1 is MGHDK and CDR2 is SYGVNS. CDR3 sequence reads: CASSEPGVTNTEAFF. The CDR3 DNA is TGTGCCAGCAGTGAACCAGGGGTAACGAACACTGAAGCTTTCTTT. Supplemented by reference TRBV25-1 and TRBJ1-1, the full variable domain reads EADIYQTPRYLVIGTGKKITLECSQTMGHDKMYWYQQDPGMELHLIHYSYGVNSTEKGDLSSESTVSRIRTEHFPLTLESARPSHTSQYLCASSEPGVTNTEAFFGQGTRLTVV.

This clone was seen only once. V is TRBV7-2 and J is TRBJ2-5; the D is unclear. The germline CDR1 and CDR2 sequences are SGHTA and FQGNSA. Trimming stripped 9 bases from V and 5 bases from J, with 13 bases between. This CDR3 is 12 amino acids long. CDR3 in DNA: TGTGCCAGTCGAGGAGTTGGTGAGACCCAGTACTTC. Its protein product is CASRGVGETQYF. The whole variable domain, remainder taken from reference TRBV7-2 and TRBJ2-5, is GAGVSQSPSNKVTEKGKDVELRCDPISGHTALYWYRQSLGQGLEFLIYFQGNSAPDKSGLPSDRFSAERTGGSVSTLTIQRTQQEDSAVYLCASRGVGETQYFGPGTRLLVL.

The rearrangement uses TRBV14 and TRBJ2-1; 13 positions agree with TRBD2. V shed 3 bases and J 4 bases; nucleotides not matched to a gene: 6. The CDR3 covers 17 residues. CDR1 is SGHDN and CDR2 is FVKESK in the germline V gene. Here the CDR3 DNA reads TGTGCCAGCAGCCAGGAACCGGGACTAGCGGGGTACAATGAGCAGTTCTTC. Its translation is CASSQEPGLAGYNEQFF.

The CDR3 coding sequence is TGCGCCAGCTCCTCAACAGGGGTAACGGGGGACACTGAAGCTTTCTTT. Translated: CASSSTGVTGDTEAFF. J is TRBJ1-1 and V is TRBV5-1; 7 nucleotides match TRBD1. The CDR3 totals 16 residues. The ends lost 7 bases at V and 3 bases at J; junction bases unmatched: 15. Germline CDR1 is SGHRS and CDR2 is YFSETQ.

V usage is TRBV2 and J usage is TRBJ1-1; D is perhaps TRBD1 (5 bases). CDR1 is SNHLY, CDR2 FYNNEI, per germline. V gave up 2 bases and J gave up 2 bases, with 9 bases separating them. This CDR3 has 14 residues. Here the CDR3 reads CASSENTGNTEAFF. The CDR3 nucleotides read TGTGCCAGCAGTGAAAACACAGGTAACACTGAAGCTTTCTTT.

The chain combines TRBV7-9 with TRBJ1-2; the match to TRBD1 covers 8 bases. The CDR3 loop spans 15 amino acids. From germline, CDR1 is SEHNR and CDR2 FQNEAQ (reference sequence). V lost 1 base and J lost 2; bases outside the gene matches: 3. The CDR3 DNA reads as TGTGCCAGCAGCTTAGAGGACAGGGCCAACTATGGCTACACCTTC. This encodes CASSLEDRANYGYTF.

This chain connects TRBV5-5 to TRBJ2-4, with TRBD1 matching over 10 bases. Germline V gene lookup returns CDR1 SGHKS and CDR2 YYEKEE (reference sequence). J was trimmed by 7 bases and V by 4 bases; bases with no gene match: 8. The CDR3 is made up of 15 amino acids. The CDR3 region is CASSETGGSYNIQYF. CDR3 DNA sequence: TGTGCCAGCAGCGAGACAGGGGGCTCATATAACATTCAGTACTTC.

The chain recombines TRBV3-1 (or the pseudogene TRBV3-2) with TRBJ2-7; tentatively, D is TRBD1 (6 bases). This CDR3 has 14 amino acids. Trimming stripped 5 bases from V and 1 base from J, with 12 bases between. Per germline, CDR1 LGHDT and CDR2 YNNKEL (reference sequence). The CDR3 DNA reads TGTGCCAGCAGCTTCGGACAGCAGTCCTACGAGCAGTACTTC. It yields the protein CASSFGQQSYEQYF.

This sequence joins TRBV24-1 and TRBJ1-5, with D unresolved. The V end was cut by 3 bases, the J end by 0 bases, with 5 bases between. Germline V gene sequence: CDR1 KGHDR, CDR2 SFDVKD. The CDR3 is made up of 14 amino acids. DNA of the CDR3: TGTGCCACCAGTGATCCGGGTAGCAATCAGCCCCAGCATTTT. Residues: CATSDPGSNQPQHF.

The V and J genes are TRBV10-3 and TRBJ2-1; the match to TRBD2 covers 8 bases. V shed 11 bases and J 0 bases; nucleotides not matched to a gene: 6. The CDR3 extends over 14 amino acids. Germline CDR1 ENHRY, CDR2 SYGVKD. The chain's CDR3 is CAASGSGSYNEQFF. CDR3 bases: TGTGCCGCGAGCGGGAGTGGCTCCTACAATGAGCAGTTCTTC.